The 28 T cell receptor beta chains below come from one sample, sequenced in a study of post-analysis software for immune sequencing data. Study-level findings and limits: Comparison of patients with controls showed five or six TRBV segments more frequent in patients, TRBV5-6, TRBV5-1 and TRBV20-1 among them.

These receptors have no known antigen. cDNA libraries for TCR beta contained unique molecular identifiers. TCRdb reanalysed the PCR reads using MiXCR and keeps one entry per CDR3 protein. Here the sample spans roughly 870,000 distinct CDR3 sequences, under 70% being singletons. The specimen sequenced was blood. These receptors originate from a girl aged 10 to 17 with multiple sclerosis.

This chain connects TRBV7-9 to TRBJ1-1, with a possible D match to TRBD1 (6 bases). Trimming left V 5 bases short and J 7 bases short, with 17 bases between. The germline V gene encodes CDR1 SEHNR and CDR2 FQNEAQ (reference sequence). The CDR3 consists of 14 residues. The CDR3 bases are TGTGCCAGCAGCCCCGATGACCTCAGGGGTGAAGCTTTCTTT. This gives the protein CASSPDDLRGEAFF.

This clonotype came up a few times. The chain combines TRBV29-1 with TRBJ2-3, with D possibly TRBD2 on 7 matching bases. The CDR3 runs to 14 residues. Germline V CDR1 and CDR2: SQVTM, ANQGSEA. V was cut by 4 bases and J by 0 bases, with 11 bases left in between. The CDR3: CSVARGASTDTQYF. The CDR3 region has the DNA TGCAGCGTTGCCCGGGGGGCTAGCACAGATACGCAGTATTTT.

V is TRBV6-5 and J is TRBJ2-5, with 7 nucleotides matching TRBD1. J lost 4 bases, V lost 6 bases, and 8 bases had no gene match. Per germline, CDR1 MNHEY and CDR2 SVGAGI. CDR3 length: 14 amino acids. CDR3 residues: CASSSYDRAETQYF. The CDR3 DNA is TGTGCCAGCAGCTCCTATGACAGGGCAGAGACCCAGTACTTC.

Only a few counts were recorded for this clonotype. J is TRBJ2-1 and V is TRBV30, with 8 bases identical to TRBD2. This CDR3 is built from 18 residues. CDR1 is GTSNPN, CDR2 SVGIG, per germline (reference sequence). The V segment lost 0 bases and the J segment 6 bases; nucleotides outside the gene matches: 16. CDR3 loop: CAWSVDGRGGLRPNEQFF. The CDR3 coding sequence is TGTGCCTGGAGTGTAGATGGTCGGGGGGGTCTAAGACCCAATGAGCAGTTCTTC.

The gene calls are TRBV20-1 and TRBJ1-2; the D is unclear. Trimming removed 1 base from V and 0 bases from J, with 9 bases in between. The CDR3 runs to 14 residues. Germline V gives CDR1 DFQATT, CDR2 SNEGSKA (reference sequence). In DNA form, the CDR3 reads TGCAGTGCTAGAGCCCCACAGACTAACTATGGCTACACCTTC. Protein: CSARAPQTNYGYTF.

This clonotype was seen more than once but under ten times. This chain uses TRBV7-9 with TRBJ2-1, with D maybe TRBD1 (6 bases). Per the germline V gene, CDR1 is SEHNR and CDR2 is FQNEAQ (reference sequence). The CDR3 is 16 residues long. Trimming took off 5 bases at V and 0 bases at J, with 14 bases between the two ends. The DNA of the CDR3 is TGTGCCAGCAGCCGAAAAACAGGGTTCTCCTACAATGAGCAGTTCTTC. It translates to CASSRKTGFSYNEQFF.

This clonotype was seen just once. V gene TRBV30 combines with J gene TRBJ1-2; 7 positions agree with TRBD1. The CDR3 is 16 amino acids. Trimming cost V 1 base and J 4 bases; bases outside gene matches: 12. Germline CDR1 reads GTSNPN; CDR2 reads SVGIG (reference sequence). In DNA, the CDR3 is TGTGCCTGGAGTGCCCGTCCCGGGACAGCCGTCTATGGCTACACCTTC. As protein: CAWSARPGTAVYGYTF.

CDR3 in amino acids: CAWSIGGRGNTIYF. The CDR3 coding sequence is TGTGCCTGGAGTATAGGGGGCCGTGGTAACACCATATATTTT. V usage is TRBV30 and J usage is TRBJ1-3, with 7 bases aligning to TRBD1. Trimming took 2 bases from V and 7 from J; bases not matched to a gene: 8. The CDR3 loop spans 14 amino acids. Germline CDR1 GTSNPN, CDR2 SVGIG (reference sequence). The whole variable domain, filled in from reference TRBV30 and TRBJ1-3, reads SQTIHQWPATLVQPVGSPLSLECTVEGTSNPNLYWYRQAAGRGLQLLFYSVGIGQISSEVPQNLSASRPQDRQFILSSKKLLLSDSGFYLCAWSIGGRGNTIYFGEGSWLTVV.

The chain employs TRBV18 and TRBJ2-7, with TRBD1 identical over 8 bases. The CDR3 extends over 14 amino acids. CDR1 is KGHSH and CDR2 is LQKENI in the germline V gene. The V and J ends lost 3 bases and 6 bases, in that order; junction bases with no gene match: 7. This chain's CDR3 is CASSPRQGHGEQYF. CDR3 in DNA: TGTGCCAGCTCACCTAGACAGGGGCATGGCGAGCAGTACTTC.

The rearrangement uses TRBV14 and TRBJ2-1; TRBD1 agrees at 10 bases. The CDR3 is made up of 16 amino acids. Germline V CDR1 and CDR2: SGHDN, FVKESK. V was pared by 4 bases and J by 3 bases, with 6 bases of the junction left unmatched. CDR3 residues: CASSPRTGGGYNEQFF. The CDR3 DNA sequence: TGTGCCAGCAGCCCCCGGACAGGGGGGGGCTACAATGAGCAGTTCTTC.

The chain links TRBV20-1 to TRBJ2-7, with TRBD2 matching 12 bases. Germline CDR1 and CDR2: DFQATT and SNEGSKA (reference sequence). V was clipped by 5 bases and J by 2 bases; unmatched bases: 4. There are 14 residues in the CDR3. In nucleotides, the CDR3 is TGCAGTGCTGAACCTAGCGGGAGGGCCTACGAGCAGTACTTC. It is translated as CSAEPSGRAYEQYF.

This CDR3 is CSAISGRRSYNEQFF. CDR3 coding DNA: TGCAGTGCTATTAGCGGGCGCCGCTCCTACAATGAGCAGTTCTTC. The chain couples TRBV20-1 to TRBJ2-1; 7 bases align to TRBD2. J lost 0 bases, V lost 4 bases, and 6 bases had no gene match. This CDR3 spans 15 amino acids. Germline CDR1 and CDR2: DFQATT and SNEGSKA (reference sequence).

This sequence joins TRBV29-1 and TRBJ1-2; weak D call: TRBD1 (5 bases). Between the trimmed V and J ends, which lost 3 bases and 1 base, there was a span of 12 bases. CDR1 is SQVTM and CDR2 is ANQGSEA in the germline V gene. The CDR3 covers 14 residues. The CDR3: CSVDGAGGNYGYTF. The DNA of the CDR3 is TGCAGCGTTGATGGGGCTGGGGGTAACTATGGCTACACCTTC.

The DNA for the CDR3 is TGTGCCAGCAGCCCAGACAGGGGGCGACAGAATGTGCAGTACTTC. Translating gives CASSPDRGRQNVQYF. The V and J genes are TRBV7-2 and TRBJ2-7, with TRBD1 matching 10 bases. This CDR3 has 15 amino acids. CDR1 SGHTA and CDR2 FQGNSA come from the germline V gene. The V and J ends lost 5 bases and 9 bases, in that order; junction bases with no gene match: 13.

V is TRBV10-3 and J is TRBJ2-3; 10 nucleotides agree with TRBD2. The CDR3 is made up of 15 amino acids. J gave up 5 bases and V 7 bases, and 9 bases lay outside the gene matches. Looked up from germline, CDR1 is ENHRY and CDR2 is SYGVKD. The CDR3 spells CAIKSSGGRLDTQYF. CDR3 DNA: TGTGCCATCAAGTCTAGCGGGGGCCGCTTAGATACGCAGTATTTT.

The sample holds a few counts of this clonotype. The J gene is TRBJ1-1, the V gene TRBV3-1; D gene uncertain. Trimming pared 5 bases from V and 1 base from J, leaving 8 bases between. Germline CDR1 and CDR2: LGHDT and YNNKEL (reference sequence). This CDR3 is built from 13 residues. The CDR3 bases are TGTGCCAGCAGCGAAAACAGGAACACTGAAGCTTTCTTT. Its protein product is CASSENRNTEAFF.

The J gene is TRBJ2-7, the V gene TRBV20-1; D ambiguous. Germline CDR1 is DFQATT and CDR2 is SNEGSKA (reference sequence). The V gene lost 1 base and the J gene lost 5 bases, with 6 bases spanning the gap. The CDR3 consists of 11 residues. CDR3 sequence: CSARVGNEQYF. As DNA, the CDR3 is TGCAGTGCTAGAGTCGGCAACGAGCAGTACTTC.

This clonotype has only a few counts. The chain couples TRBV20-1 to TRBJ2-3; 7 bases agree with TRBD1. The CDR3 consists of 15 residues. Germline V gene sequence: CDR1 DFQATT, CDR2 SNEGSKA (reference sequence). The V segment lost 6 bases and the J segment 4 bases; nucleotides outside the gene matches: 13. The CDR3 region has the DNA TGCAGTGCGCCCCCTGCAGGGGGAGTCGCAGATACGCAGTATTTT. This encodes CSAPPAGGVADTQYF.

This chain links TRBV12-5 with TRBJ2-7; no reliable D call. The germline V gene encodes CDR1 LGHNT and CDR2 FRNRAP. Trimming shortened V by 2 bases and J by 2 bases, and 13 bases separated the two germline ends. There are 15 residues in the CDR3. The CDR3: CASGLSLSGPYEQYF. CDR3 nucleotides: TGTGCTAGTGGTTTGTCCCTCTCAGGACCCTACGAGCAGTACTTC. Based on the CDR3 plus reference TRBV12-5 and TRBJ2-7, the full variable domain is DARVTQTPRHKVTEMGQEVTMRCQPILGHNTVFWYRQTMMQGLELLAYFRNRAPLDDSGMPKDRFSAEMPDATLATLKIQPSEPRDSAVYFCASGLSLSGPYEQYFGPGTRLTVT.

This clonotype turned up a few times. V gene TRBV4-1 combines with J gene TRBJ1-2, with unresolved D. The V and J ends lost 0 bases and 0 bases respectively, with 5 bases between them. This CDR3 comprises 14 residues. The germline gives CDR1 MGHRA, CDR2 YSYEKL. The CDR3 region has the DNA TGCGCCAGCAGCCAAGACCCAGCTAACTATGGCTACACCTTC. Translated: CASSQDPANYGYTF.

The chain joins TRBV10-3 to TRBJ1-1, with a weak D call TRBD1 (5 bases). CDR1 ENHRY and CDR2 SYGVKD come from the germline V gene. Trimming took 0 bases from V and 1 from J, leaving 6 bases between them. This CDR3 comprises 14 residues. The CDR3 is CAISESGGNTEAFF. In nucleotides, the CDR3 is TGTGCCATCAGTGAGTCGGGGGGGAACACTGAAGCTTTCTTT.

V gene TRBV5-1 combines with J gene TRBJ2-7; 11 bases fit TRBD2. The germline CDR1 and CDR2 sequences are SGHRS and YFSETQ. J lost 12 bases, V lost 3 bases, and 8 bases had no gene match. This CDR3 has 13 residues. For the CDR3, the DNA is TGCGCCAGCAGCTCCCTAGCGGGGGGTTTACGGTACTTC. Encoded protein: CASSSLAGGLRYF. The variable domain in full, with the rest retrieved from reference TRBV5-1 and TRBJ2-7, is KAGVTQTPRYLIKTRGQQVTLSCSPISGHRSVSWYQQTPGQGLQFLFEYFSETQRNKGNFPGRFSGRQFSNSRSEMNVSTLELGDSALYLCASSSLAGGLRYFGPGTRLTVT.

This clonotype was seen a handful of times. The chain links TRBV6-1 to TRBJ2-2, with D uncertain. CDR1 and CDR2 from the germline V gene are MNHNS and SASEGT. The CDR3 totals 13 residues. Trimming removed 11 bases at V and 2 bases at J, with 12 bases between. The CDR3 spells CAADPLNTGELFF. The CDR3 DNA follows: TGTGCCGCGGACCCTCTCAACACCGGGGAGCTGTTTTTT.

The chain couples TRBV12-3 or TRBV12-4 to TRBJ1-2; D gene ambiguous. Deletions cut 3 bases from V and 0 bases from J, with 14 bases between. The CDR3 is made up of 16 amino acids. CDR3 loop: CASSLGWSLTNYGYTF. In DNA form, the CDR3 reads TGTGCCAGCAGTTTGGGATGGTCCCTAACTAACTATGGCTACACCTTC.

The chain has TRBV29-1 and TRBJ1-2; D gene ambiguous. The CDR3 sequence is 8 residues long. The germline CDR1 and CDR2 sequences are SQVTM and ANQGSEA. V gave up 6 bases and J gave up 5 bases, with 1 base separating them. For the CDR3, the DNA is TGCAGCGTGTATGGCTACACCTTC. It yields the protein CSVYGYTF.

About this clonotype: It is likely a read error, because the conserved phenylalanine at the end of the CDR3 is missing. The J gene is TRBJ2-6, the V gene TRBV5-1, with unresolved D. Trimming left V 0 bases short and J 1 base short, with 11 bases between. Germline values: CDR1 SGHRS, CDR2 YFSETQ. The CDR3 has 17 amino acids. This CDR3 reads CASSLAIPASGANVLTC. As DNA, the CDR3 is TGCGCCAGCAGCTTGGCCATTCCCGCATCTGGGGCCAACGTCCTGACTTGC.

The V gene is TRBV2, the J gene TRBJ2-1; D is unresolved. This CDR3 contains 11 residues. V was clipped by 2 bases and J by 9 bases, with 5 bases between them. In germline, CDR1 is SNHLY, CDR2 FYNNEI. CDR3 sequence reads: CASSEITEQFF. CDR3 nucleotide sequence: TGTGCCAGCAGTGAAATCACTGAGCAGTTCTTC.

The CDR3 loop is CASSEGVRVSGANVLTF. CDR3 nucleotides: TGTGCCAGCAGTGAAGGAGTCAGGGTGTCTGGGGCCAACGTCCTGACTTTC. This chain joins TRBV2 and TRBJ2-6; D might be TRBD1 (5 bases). This CDR3 contains 17 residues. Germline V gives CDR1 SNHLY, CDR2 FYNNEI. V was cut by 1 base and J by 1 base, with 11 bases left in between.